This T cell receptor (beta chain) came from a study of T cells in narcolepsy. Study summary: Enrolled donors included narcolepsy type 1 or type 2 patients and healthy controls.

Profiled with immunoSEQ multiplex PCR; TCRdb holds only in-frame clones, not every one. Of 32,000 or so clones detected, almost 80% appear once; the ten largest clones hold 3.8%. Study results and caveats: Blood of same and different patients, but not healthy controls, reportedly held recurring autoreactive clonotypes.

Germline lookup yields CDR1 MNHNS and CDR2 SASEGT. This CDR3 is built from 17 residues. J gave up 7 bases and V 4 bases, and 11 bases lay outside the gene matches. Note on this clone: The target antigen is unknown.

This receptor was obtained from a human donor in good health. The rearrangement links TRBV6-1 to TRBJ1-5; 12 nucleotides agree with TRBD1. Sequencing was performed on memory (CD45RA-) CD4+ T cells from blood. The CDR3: CASSGKPGQGAWQPQHF. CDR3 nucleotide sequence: TGTGCCAGCAGTGGAAAACCGGGACAGGGGGCCTGGCAGCCCCAGCATTTT.